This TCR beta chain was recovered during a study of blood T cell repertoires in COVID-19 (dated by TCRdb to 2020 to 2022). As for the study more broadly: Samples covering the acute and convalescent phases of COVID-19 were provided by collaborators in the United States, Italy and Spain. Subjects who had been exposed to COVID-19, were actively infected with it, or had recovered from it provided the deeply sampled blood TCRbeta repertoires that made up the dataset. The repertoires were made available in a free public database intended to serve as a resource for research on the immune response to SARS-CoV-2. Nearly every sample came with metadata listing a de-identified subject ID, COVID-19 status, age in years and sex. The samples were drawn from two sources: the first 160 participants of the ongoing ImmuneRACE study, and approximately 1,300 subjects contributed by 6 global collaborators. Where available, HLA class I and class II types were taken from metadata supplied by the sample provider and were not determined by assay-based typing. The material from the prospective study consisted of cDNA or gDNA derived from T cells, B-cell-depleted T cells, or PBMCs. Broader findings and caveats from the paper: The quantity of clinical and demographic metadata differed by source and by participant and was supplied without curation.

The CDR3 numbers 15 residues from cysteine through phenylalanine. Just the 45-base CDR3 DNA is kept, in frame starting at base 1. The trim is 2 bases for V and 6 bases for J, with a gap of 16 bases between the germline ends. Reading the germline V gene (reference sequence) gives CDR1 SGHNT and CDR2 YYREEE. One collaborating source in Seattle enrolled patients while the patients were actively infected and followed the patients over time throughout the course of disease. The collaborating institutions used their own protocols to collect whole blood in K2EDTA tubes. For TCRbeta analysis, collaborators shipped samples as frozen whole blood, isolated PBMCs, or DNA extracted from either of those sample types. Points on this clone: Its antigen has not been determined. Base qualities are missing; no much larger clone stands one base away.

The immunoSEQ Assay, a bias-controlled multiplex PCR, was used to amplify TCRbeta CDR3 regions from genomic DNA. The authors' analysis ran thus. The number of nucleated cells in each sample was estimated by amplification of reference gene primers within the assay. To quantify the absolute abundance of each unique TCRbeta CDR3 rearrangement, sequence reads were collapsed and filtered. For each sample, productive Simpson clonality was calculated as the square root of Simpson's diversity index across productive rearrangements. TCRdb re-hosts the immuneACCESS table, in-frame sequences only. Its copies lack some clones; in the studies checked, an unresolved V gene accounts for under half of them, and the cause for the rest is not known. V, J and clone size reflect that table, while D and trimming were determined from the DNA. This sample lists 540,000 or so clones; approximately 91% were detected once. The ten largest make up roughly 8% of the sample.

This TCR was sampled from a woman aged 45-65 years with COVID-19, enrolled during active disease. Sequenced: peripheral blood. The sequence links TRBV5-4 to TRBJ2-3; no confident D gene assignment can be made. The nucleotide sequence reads TGTGCCAGCAGCTTACCGAGGCAACCCGGCGATACGCAGTATTTT. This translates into CASSLPRQPGDTQYF.